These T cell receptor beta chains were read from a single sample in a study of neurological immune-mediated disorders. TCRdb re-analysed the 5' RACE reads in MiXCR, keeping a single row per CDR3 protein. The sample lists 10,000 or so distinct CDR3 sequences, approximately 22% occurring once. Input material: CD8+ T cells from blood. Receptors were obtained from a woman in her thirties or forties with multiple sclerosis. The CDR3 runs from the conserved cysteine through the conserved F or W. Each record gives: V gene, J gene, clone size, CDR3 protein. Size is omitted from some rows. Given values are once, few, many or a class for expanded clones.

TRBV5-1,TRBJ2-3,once,CASSLWTSTDTQYF
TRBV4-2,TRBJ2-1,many,CASSHGVQAGGSGNEQFF
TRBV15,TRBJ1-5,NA,CATSSQDRANQPQHF
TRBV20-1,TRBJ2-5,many,CSASPSGTQYF
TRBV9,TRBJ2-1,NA,CASSVGGAGDEQFF
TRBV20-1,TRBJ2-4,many,CSAPLDNLAKNIQYF
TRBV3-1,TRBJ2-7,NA,CASSRRTATYEQYF
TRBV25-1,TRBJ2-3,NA,CASRRTSTDTQYF
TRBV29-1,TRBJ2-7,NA,CSVERDRDNEQYF
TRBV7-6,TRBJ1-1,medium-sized,CASSLQVQGKTEAFF
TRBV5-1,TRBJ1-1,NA,CASSLRVEAFF
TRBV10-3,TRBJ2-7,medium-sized,CAISESQAAEQYF
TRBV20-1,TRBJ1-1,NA,CSAREPAFF
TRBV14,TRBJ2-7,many,CASSSGGGTYEQYF
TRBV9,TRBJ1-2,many,CASSGLDRASYGYTF
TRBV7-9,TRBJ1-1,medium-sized,CASTPAGEAFF
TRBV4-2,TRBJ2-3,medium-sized,CASSQDASGGADTQYF
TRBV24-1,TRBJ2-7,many,CATSKAGTSYEQYF
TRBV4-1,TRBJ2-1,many,CASSHLAGINEQFF
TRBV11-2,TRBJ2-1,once,CASSRQTGGGYNEQFF
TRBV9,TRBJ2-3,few,CASSPAGGYRTDTQYF
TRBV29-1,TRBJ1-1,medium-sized,CSVQKGDRGSEAFF
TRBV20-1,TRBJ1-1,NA,CSASVGGSDTKAFF
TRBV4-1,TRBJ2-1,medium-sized,CASSHKKSGLSSYNEQFF
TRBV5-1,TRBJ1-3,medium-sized,CASSLVSSAGGGNTIYF
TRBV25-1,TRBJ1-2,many,CASSEGTSYGYTF
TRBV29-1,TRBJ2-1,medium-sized,CSADRGRANEQFF
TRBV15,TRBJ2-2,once,CATSRGSETGELFF
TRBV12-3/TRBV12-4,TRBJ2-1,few,CASSFWGGVTYNEQFF
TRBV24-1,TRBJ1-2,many,CATSDSMDRLGGYTF
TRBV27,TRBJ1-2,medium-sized,CASSFGAGYYGYTF
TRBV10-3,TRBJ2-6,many,CAISESDSGANVLTF
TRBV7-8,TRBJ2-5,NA,CASSLAPGGEETQYF
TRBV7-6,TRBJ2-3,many,CASSQSFGTDTQYF
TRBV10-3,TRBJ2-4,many,CAISEFWASGGAWFPNIQYF
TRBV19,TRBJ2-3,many,CASSPGTVSLTDTQYF
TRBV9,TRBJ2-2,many,CASSVAEAGELFF
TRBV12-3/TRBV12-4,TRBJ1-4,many,CASSLSGVNEKLFF
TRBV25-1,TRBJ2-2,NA,CASSVGERETGELFF
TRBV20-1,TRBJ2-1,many,CSASGESSYNEQFF
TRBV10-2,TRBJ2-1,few,CASSEGGNEQFF
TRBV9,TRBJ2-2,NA,CASSPAGSNTGELFF
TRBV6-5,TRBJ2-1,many,CASSYYGGANEQFF
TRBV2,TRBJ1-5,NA,CASNMDSNQPQHF
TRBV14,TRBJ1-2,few,CASSQAGTVYGYTF
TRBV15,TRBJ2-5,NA,CATSTQRTQETQYF
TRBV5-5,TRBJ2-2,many,CASSLEGGLYTGELFF
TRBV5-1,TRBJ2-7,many,CASSLGWGGSHEQYF
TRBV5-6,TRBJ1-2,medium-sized,CASSSGAPGYTF
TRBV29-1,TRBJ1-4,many,CSVLQGEKLFF
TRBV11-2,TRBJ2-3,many,CASSFAFTDTQYF
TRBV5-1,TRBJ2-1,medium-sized,CASSRTGGQYNEQFF
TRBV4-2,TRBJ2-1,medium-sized,CASSPEGSSYNEQFF
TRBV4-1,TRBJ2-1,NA,CASSQETLLGNEQFF
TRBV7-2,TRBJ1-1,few,CASSLLEGALPEAFF
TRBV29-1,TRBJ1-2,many,CSVGGQTDDYGYTF